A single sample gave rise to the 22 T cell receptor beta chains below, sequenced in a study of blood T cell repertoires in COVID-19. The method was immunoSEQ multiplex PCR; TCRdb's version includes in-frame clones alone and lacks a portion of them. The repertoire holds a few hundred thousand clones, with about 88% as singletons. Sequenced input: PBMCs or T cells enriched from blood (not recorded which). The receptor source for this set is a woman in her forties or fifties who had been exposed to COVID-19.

CDR3 protein: CASRLTGTRAESPQYF. CDR3 sequence (DNA): TGTGCCAGCAGGTTGACAGGAACGAGGGCGGAAAGTCCCCAGTACTTC. V usage is TRBV7-3 and J usage is TRBJ2-5, with D possibly TRBD1 on 6 matching bases. This CDR3 is built from 16 residues. V shed 6 bases and J shed 9 bases, with 26 bases lying between them. CDR1 is SGHTA and CDR2 is FQGTGA in the germline V gene.

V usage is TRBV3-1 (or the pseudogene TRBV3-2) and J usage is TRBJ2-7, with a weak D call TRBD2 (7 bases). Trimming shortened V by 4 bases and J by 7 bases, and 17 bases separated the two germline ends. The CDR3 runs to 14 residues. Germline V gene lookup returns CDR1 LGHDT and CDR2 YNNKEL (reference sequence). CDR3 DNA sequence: TGTGCCAGCAGCCCACGAGGGGGGGTAGGGGAGCAGTACTTC. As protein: CASSPRGGVGEQYF.

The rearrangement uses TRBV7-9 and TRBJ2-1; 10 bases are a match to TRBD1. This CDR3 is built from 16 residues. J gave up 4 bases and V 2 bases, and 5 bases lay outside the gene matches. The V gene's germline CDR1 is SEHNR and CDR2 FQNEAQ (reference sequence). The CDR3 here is CASSLRGQGKYNEQFF. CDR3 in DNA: TGTGCCAGCAGCTTAAGGGGACAGGGGAAATACAATGAGCAGTTCTTC.

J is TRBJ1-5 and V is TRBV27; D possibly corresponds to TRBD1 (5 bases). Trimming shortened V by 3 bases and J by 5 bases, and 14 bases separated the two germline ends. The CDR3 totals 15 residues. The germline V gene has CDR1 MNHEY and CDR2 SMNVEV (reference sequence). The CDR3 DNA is TGTGCCAGCAGTTTCAAGGGGCAGGCCCATCAGCCCCAGCATTTT. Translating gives CASSFKGQAHQPQHF.

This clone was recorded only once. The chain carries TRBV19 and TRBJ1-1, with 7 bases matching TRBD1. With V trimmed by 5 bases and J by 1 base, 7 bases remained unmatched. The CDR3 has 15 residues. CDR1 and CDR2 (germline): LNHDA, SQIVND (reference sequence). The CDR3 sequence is CASSSPGQPNTEAFF. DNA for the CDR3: TGTGCCAGTAGTTCCCCGGGACAGCCGAACACTGAAGCTTTCTTT.

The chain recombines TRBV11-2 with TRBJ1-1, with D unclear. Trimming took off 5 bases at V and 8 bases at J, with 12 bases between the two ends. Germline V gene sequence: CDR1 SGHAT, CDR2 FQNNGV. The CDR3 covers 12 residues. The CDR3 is CASSPPDKEAFF. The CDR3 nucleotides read TGTGCCAGCAGCCCTCCAGACAAGGAAGCTTTCTTT.

CDR3 residues: CASSGTAKDAEAFF. CDR3 nucleotide sequence: TGTGCCAGCAGCGGGACAGCCAAGGACGCTGAAGCTTTCTTT. This rearrangement joins TRBV11-3 to TRBJ1-1; 7 bases align to TRBD1. The CDR3 is 14 residues long. The germline CDR1 and CDR2 sequences are SGHNT and YENEEA. V shed 5 bases, J shed 6 bases, and the junction held 9 bases outside the gene matches.

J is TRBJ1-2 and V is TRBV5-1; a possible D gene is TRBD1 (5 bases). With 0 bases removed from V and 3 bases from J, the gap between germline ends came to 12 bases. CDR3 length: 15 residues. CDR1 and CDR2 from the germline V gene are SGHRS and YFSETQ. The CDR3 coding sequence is TGCGCCAGCAGCTTGGCCGGGGGAGGGGACTATGGCTACACCTTC. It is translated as CASSLAGGGDYGYTF.

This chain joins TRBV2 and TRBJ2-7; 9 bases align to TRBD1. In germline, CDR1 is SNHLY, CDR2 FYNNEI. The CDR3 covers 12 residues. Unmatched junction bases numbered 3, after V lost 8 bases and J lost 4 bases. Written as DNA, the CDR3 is TGTGCCAGCGGGGGACAGGGTTACGAGCAGTACTTC. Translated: CASGGQGYEQYF.

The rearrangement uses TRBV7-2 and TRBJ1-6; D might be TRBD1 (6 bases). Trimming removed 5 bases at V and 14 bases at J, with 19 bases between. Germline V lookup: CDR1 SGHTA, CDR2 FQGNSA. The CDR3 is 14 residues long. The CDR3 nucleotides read TGTGCCAGCAGCGAAACCGGGACATCAATGTCCCTCCACTTT. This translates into CASSETGTSMSLHF.

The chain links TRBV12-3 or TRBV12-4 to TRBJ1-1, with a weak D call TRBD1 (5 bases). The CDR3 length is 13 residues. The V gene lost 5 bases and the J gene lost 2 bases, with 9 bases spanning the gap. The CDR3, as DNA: TGTGCCAGCAGTCCCCAGGGTAACACTGAAGCTTTCTTT. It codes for CASSPQGNTEAFF.

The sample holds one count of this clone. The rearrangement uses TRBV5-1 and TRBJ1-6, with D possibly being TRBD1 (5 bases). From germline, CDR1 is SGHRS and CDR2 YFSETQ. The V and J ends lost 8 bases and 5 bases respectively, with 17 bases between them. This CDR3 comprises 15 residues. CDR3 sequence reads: CASTSGTGDNSPLHF. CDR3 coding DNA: TGCGCCAGTACTTCCGGGACGGGGGATAATTCACCCCTCCACTTT.

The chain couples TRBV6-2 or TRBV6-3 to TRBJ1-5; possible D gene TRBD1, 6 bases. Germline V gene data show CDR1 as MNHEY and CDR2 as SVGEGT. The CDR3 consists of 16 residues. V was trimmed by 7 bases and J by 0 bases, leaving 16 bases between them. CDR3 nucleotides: TGTGCCAGCACCCCCACAGGGAAGGGTAGCAATCAGCCCCAGCATTTT. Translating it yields CASTPTGKGSNQPQHF.

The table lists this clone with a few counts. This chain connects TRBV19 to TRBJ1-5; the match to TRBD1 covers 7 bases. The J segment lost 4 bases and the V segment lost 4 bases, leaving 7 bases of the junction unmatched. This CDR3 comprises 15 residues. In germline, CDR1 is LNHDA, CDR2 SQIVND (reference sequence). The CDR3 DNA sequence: TGTGCCAGTAGTACATGGGGACAGCCTAATCAGCCCCAGCATTTT. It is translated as CASSTWGQPNQPQHF.

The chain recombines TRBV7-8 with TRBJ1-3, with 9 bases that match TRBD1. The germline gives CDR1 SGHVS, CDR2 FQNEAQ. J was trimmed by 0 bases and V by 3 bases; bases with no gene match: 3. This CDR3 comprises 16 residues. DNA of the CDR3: TGTGCCAGCAGCTTCGACAGGGGGAGCTCTGGAAACACCATATATTTT. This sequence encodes CASSFDRGSSGNTIYF.

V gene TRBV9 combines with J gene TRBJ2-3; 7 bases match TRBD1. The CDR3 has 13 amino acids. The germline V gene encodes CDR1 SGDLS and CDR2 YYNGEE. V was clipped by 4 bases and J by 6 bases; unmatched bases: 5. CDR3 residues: CASSTGVRDTQYF. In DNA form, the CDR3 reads TGTGCCAGCAGCACAGGGGTGCGGGATACGCAGTATTTT.

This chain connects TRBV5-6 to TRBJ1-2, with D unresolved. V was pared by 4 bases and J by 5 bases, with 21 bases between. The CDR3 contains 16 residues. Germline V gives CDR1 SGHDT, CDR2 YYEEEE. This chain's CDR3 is CASSLIFAGILYGYTF. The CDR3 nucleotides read TGTGCCAGCAGCCTTATTTTCGCCGGGATTCTGTATGGCTACACCTTC.

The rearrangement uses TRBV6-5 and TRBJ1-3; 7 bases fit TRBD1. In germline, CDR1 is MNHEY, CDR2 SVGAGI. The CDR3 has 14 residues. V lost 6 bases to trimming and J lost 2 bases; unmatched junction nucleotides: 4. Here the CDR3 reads CASRGRGTGNTIYF. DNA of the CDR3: TGTGCCAGCAGGGGCAGGGGGACTGGAAACACCATATATTTT.

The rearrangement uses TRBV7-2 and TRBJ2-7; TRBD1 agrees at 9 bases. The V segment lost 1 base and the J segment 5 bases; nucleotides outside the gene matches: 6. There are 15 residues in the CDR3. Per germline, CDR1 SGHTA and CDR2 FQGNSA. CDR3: CASSLVHRGLDEQYF. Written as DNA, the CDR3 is TGTGCCAGCAGCTTAGTGCACAGGGGGCTTGACGAGCAGTACTTC.

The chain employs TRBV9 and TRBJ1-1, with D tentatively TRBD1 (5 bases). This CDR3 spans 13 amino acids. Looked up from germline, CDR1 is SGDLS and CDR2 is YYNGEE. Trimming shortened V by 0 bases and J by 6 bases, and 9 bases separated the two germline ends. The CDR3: CASSVATAAEAFF. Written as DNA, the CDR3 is TGTGCCAGCAGCGTAGCGACAGCCGCTGAAGCTTTCTTT.

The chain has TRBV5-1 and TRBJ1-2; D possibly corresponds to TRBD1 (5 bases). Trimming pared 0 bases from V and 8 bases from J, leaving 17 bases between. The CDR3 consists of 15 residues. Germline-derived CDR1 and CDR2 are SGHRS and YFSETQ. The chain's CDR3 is CASSLAGGTAKGYTF. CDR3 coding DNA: TGCGCCAGCAGCTTGGCGGGGGGGACTGCTAAGGGCTACACCTTC. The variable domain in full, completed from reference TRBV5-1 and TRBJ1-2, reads KAGVTQTPRYLIKTRGQQVTLSCSPISGHRSVSWYQQTPGQGLQFLFEYFSETQRNKGNFPGRFSGRQFSNSRSEMNVSTLELGDSALYLCASSLAGGTAKGYTFGSGTRLTVV.

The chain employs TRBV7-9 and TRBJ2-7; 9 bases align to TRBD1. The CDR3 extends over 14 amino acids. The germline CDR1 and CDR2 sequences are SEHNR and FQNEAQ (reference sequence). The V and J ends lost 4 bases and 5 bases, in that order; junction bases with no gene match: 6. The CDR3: CASSWDRDFHEQYF. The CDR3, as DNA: TGTGCCAGCAGCTGGGACAGGGATTTCCACGAGCAGTACTTC.